The entry that follows covers one T cell receptor (beta chain) sequence. This sample stems from a study of blood T cells in healthy people across ages. PCR was performed a second time for roughly 7 to 11 cycles using a sample-barcoded 5' primer and a J-beta primer mix. The authors tagged each cDNA molecule using a template-switch adaptor with 12 random nucleotides. TCRdb itself ran the 5' RACE reads through MiXCR, one entry per CDR3 protein. The table has about 1.7 million distinct CDR3 sequences, over 25% seen once. V was shortened by 6 bases and J by 5 bases, with 11 bases between the two germline ends. CDR1 is MNHEY, CDR2 SVGAGI, per germline. The CDR3 covers 13 residues.

V gene TRBV6-5 combines with J gene TRBJ2-1; D not certain. Source material: blood. This receptor was taken from a woman aged 25 to 39 in good health. This CDR3 is CASSPPLNNEQFF. The CDR3 DNA reads TGTGCCAGCAGCCCCCCATTGAACAATGAGCAGTTCTTC.